This is a list of T cell receptor beta chains from one sample in a study of identical twins. TCRdb called the 5' RACE reads again in MiXCR, with one record for every CDR3 protein. This table holds 750,000 to 950,000 distinct CDR3 sequences, 9% to 15% found once. These data were also filed under a second study, of yellow fever vaccine responses in identical twins.

Material for sequencing was PBMCs. These receptors came from a woman in her late teens or twenties in good health. CDR3s include the opening cysteine and the closing phenylalanine or tryptophan. D genes are given only for firm matches. A clone size is listed for some rows: how often the clone was seen (once, few, many), or a class if it is expanded.

d_call j_call v_call clone_size cdr3_nt cdr3_aa
NA TRBJ1-1 TRBV4-1 NA TGCGCCAGCAGCCCAAGCAGCCGGGGGTGGAACACTGAAGCTTTCTTT CASSPSSRGWNTEAFF
NA TRBJ2-1 TRBV19 NA TGTGCCAGTAGTCGTGGATCCGGGGCATCCTACAATGAGCAGTTCTTC CASSRGSGASYNEQFF
NA TRBJ2-2 TRBV12-3/TRBV12-4 few TGTGCCAGCAGTCAGACCAGGGGGGCCGGGGAGCTGTTTTTT CASSQTRGAGELFF
NA TRBJ2-1 TRBV28 few TGTGCCAGCGAATGGACAGGGAGGGTGAATGAGCAGTTCTTC CASEWTGRVNEQFF
NA TRBJ1-4 TRBV6-2/TRBV6-3 NA TGTGCCAGCAGTTACTCGGGACCCGGAGGAGAAAAACTGTTTTTT CASSYSGPGGEKLFF
TRBD1 TRBJ1-2 TRBV27 few TGTGCCAGCAGTTTAACCACCCGGGACAGGGCTAGCTATGGCTACACCTTC CASSLTTRDRASYGYTF
NA TRBJ2-1 TRBV7-2 many TGTGCCAGCAGCCAAGGTGGAGTATCCTACAATGAGCAGTTCTTC CASSQGGVSYNEQFF
TRBD1 TRBJ1-2 TRBV4-2 few TGTGCCAGCAGCCAAAACCGGGACAGTAAGAATCTTAACTATGGCTACACCTTC CASSQNRDSKNLNYGYTF
TRBD2 TRBJ2-1 TRBV5-1 NA TGCGCCAGCAGCTTGGAACTAGCGGGCGAGAATGAGCAGTTCTTC CASSLELAGENEQFF
NA TRBJ1-4 TRBV6-1 few TGTGCCAGCCATCGGGGAGGGACGTCTTATGAAAAACTGTTTTTT CASHRGGTSYEKLFF
NA TRBJ2-3 TRBV20-1 many TGCAGTGCTCCCCCCCTAGCCGGAGGGCTATCGGCGCAGTATTTT CSAPPLAGGLSAQYF
TRBD1 TRBJ1-2 TRBV29-1 NA TGCAGCGTTGGAGGGGGCGAGGACTATGGCTACACCTTC CSVGGGEDYGYTF
NA TRBJ1-1 TRBV3-1 many TGTGCCAGCAGCCAGGACCCTGGAGTGAACACTGAAGCTTTCTTT CASSQDPGVNTEAFF
NA TRBJ2-1 TRBV12-3/TRBV12-4 NA TGTGCCAGCACCCTCGACCTAAGGGATGAGCAGTTCTTC CASTLDLRDEQFF
NA TRBJ2-3 TRBV18 NA TGTGCCAGCTCACCAACGAGGGATCATACGCAGTATTTT CASSPTRDHTQYF
NA TRBJ1-1 TRBV11-2 many TGTGCCAGCAGCAACCGAAGGGTTGGCCCTGAAGCTTTCTTT CASSNRRVGPEAFF
TRBD2 TRBJ2-3 TRBV4-2 few TGTGCCAGCAGCCATTTCAGCGGGGGCCACACAGATACGCAGTATTTT CASSHFSGGHTDTQYF
NA TRBJ1-3 TRBV12-3/TRBV12-4 few TGTGCCAGCAGCGCCCAGGGGATCAGAAACACCATATATTTT CASSAQGIRNTIYF
TRBD2 TRBJ2-1 TRBV7-6 NA TGTGCCAGCAGCCCTAGCGGGGACACCTACAATGAGCAGTTCTTC CASSPSGDTYNEQFF
TRBD1 TRBJ1-6 TRBV7-6 NA TGTGCCAGCAGCACCAGGGGGGGGCCGTATGGCAATTCACCCCTCCACTTT CASSTRGGPYGNSPLHF
NA TRBJ1-2 TRBV10-3 NA TGTGCCATCAGTGCACTGACTGACAGCTATGGCTACACCTTC CAISALTDSYGYTF
NA TRBJ2-7 TRBV18 NA TGTGCCAGCTCACCAGTGTTAGGACCAACCTACGAGCAGTACTTC CASSPVLGPTYEQYF
NA TRBJ1-3 TRBV10-3 few TGTGCCATCAGTGAGTCGAAAGTGGGACTTCCGAGCTCTGGAAACACCATATATTTT CAISESKVGLPSSGNTIYF
NA TRBJ1-2 TRBV2 few TGTGCCAGCAGTGCCACGGTACATGATGGCTACACCTTC CASSATVHDGYTF
TRBD2 TRBJ2-1 TRBV12-3/TRBV12-4 many TGTGCCAGCATCCCGGGACTAGATCATCCTAGGCAGTTCTTC CASIPGLDHPRQFF
TRBD1 TRBJ2-1 TRBV28 NA TGTGCCAGCAACCCAAGCAGGGACAGGGTCGATGAGCAGTTCTTC CASNPSRDRVDEQFF
NA TRBJ1-5 TRBV4-1 NA TGCGCCAGCAGCCAAGAGGCCAGAACCAGCAATCAGCCCCAGCATTTT CASSQEARTSNQPQHF
NA TRBJ1-1 TRBV29-1 NA TGCAGCGTTGGGGTCCCGAACACTGAAGCTTTCTTT CSVGVPNTEAFF
NA TRBJ1-6 TRBV14 NA TGTGCCAGCAGCCCGGGTTCAAATTCACCCCTCCACTTT CASSPGSNSPLHF